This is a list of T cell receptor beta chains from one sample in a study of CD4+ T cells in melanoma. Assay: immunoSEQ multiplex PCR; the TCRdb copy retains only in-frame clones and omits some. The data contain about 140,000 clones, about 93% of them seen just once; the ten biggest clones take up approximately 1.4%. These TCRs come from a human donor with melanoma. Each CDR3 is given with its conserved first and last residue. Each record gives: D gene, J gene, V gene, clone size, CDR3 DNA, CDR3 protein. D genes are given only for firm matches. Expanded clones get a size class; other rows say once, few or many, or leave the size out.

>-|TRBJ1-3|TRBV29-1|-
TGCAGCGTTGAGGAACAGCGTGGAAACACCATATATTTT
CSVEEQRGNTIYF
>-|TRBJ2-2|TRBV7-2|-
TGTGCCAGCAGCTTAGGGGGGGAGTGGGCGCTGTTTTTT
CASSLGGEWALFF
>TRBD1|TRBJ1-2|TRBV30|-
TGTGCCTGGAGTTTAGGACAGGGGGTGCGCGGCTACACCTTC
CAWSLGQGVRGYTF
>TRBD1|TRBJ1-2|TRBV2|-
TGTGCCAGCAGCCTCCCGACAGGGAATGGTTGGGGCTACACCTTC
CASSLPTGNGWGYTF
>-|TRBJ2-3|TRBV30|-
TGTGCCTGGAGTGTTATGGTCGGTCGGGATACTAGCACAGATACGCAGTATTTT
CAWSVMVGRDTSTDTQYF
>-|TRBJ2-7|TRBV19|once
TGTGCCAGTAGTATAGCCCTTACCTACGAGCAGTACTTC
CASSIALTYEQYF
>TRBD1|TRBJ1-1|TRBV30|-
TGTGCCTGGAGCTCGACAGGGGGCCTCACTGAAGCTTTCTTT
CAWSSTGGLTEAFF
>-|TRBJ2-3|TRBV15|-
TGTGCCACCACCCAGGGGCCACTACGGATAAGCACAGATACGCAGTATTTT
CATTQGPLRISTDTQYF
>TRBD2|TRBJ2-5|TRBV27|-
TGTGCCAGCAGTTTATCGAGAGCGGGGGGGGGAGAGACCCAGTACTTC
CASSLSRAGGGETQYF
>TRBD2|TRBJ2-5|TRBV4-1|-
TGCGCCAGCAGCCAAGTTGGGGAGGGGATGGAGACCCAGTACTTC
CASSQVGEGMETQYF
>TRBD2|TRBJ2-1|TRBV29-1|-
TGCAGCGTTGAAAGACTAGCGGGGTCCAATGAGCAGTTCTTC
CSVERLAGSNEQFF
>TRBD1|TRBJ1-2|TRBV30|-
TGTGCCTGGAGTGTAGGGACAGGGGGCTTTGGCTACACCTTC
CAWSVGTGGFGYTF
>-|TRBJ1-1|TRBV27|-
TGTGCCAGCAGTAGGCAGGGCAATACGAACACTGAAGCTTTCTTT
CASSRQGNTNTEAFF
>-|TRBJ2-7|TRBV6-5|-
TGTGCCAGCAGTTACACGGTACTCGGCTCCTACGAGCAGTACTTC
CASSYTVLGSYEQYF
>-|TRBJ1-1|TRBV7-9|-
TGTGCCAGCAGGCTCGGCACGGTAGTCACTGAAGCTTTCTTT
CASRLGTVVTEAFF
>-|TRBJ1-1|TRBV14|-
TGTGCCAGCAGCCAAGGCATGAACACTGAAGCTTTCTTT
CASSQGMNTEAFF
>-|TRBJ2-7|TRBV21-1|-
TGTGCCAGCAGCCCCATGGGAGGACAGTCCTCCTACGAGCAGTACTTC
CASSPMGGQSSYEQYF
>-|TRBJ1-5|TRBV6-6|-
TGTGCCAGCAGTTACGGGGCAGTAAATCAGCCCCAGCATTTT
CASSYGAVNQPQHF
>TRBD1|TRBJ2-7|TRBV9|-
TGTGCCAGCAGCGCTGGGCTGGACAGGGCGAGCTCCTACGAGCAGTACTTC
CASSAGLDRASSYEQYF
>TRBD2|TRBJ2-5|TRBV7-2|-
TGTGCCAGCAGCTACCGAGGACTAGCGGGGCCCCGAGAGACCCAGTACTTC
CASSYRGLAGPRETQYF
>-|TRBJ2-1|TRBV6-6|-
TGTGCCAGCAGCCCACCTCCGGGGGCCTACAATGAGCAGTTCTTC
CASSPPPGAYNEQFF
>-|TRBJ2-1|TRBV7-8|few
TGTGCCAGCAGCTCTACCGACGCAATTCTCTCCGAGCAGTTCTTC
CASSSTDAILSEQFF
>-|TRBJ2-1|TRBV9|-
TGTGCCAGCAGCGTACACCGTCAGGGTCGTGGTCGCTCCTACAATGAGCAGTTCTTC
CASSVHRQGRGRSYNEQFF
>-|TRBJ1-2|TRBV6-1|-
TGTGCCAGCAGGGGCGGCGGGACCGACTATGGCTACACCTTC
CASRGGGTDYGYTF